Listed here are 13 T cell receptor beta chains from one sample, sequenced in a study of vaccination effects on CD4 cells after COVID-19. Data came from immunoSEQ multiplex PCR; TCRdb stores just in-frame clones and leaves some out. The sample has 65,000 to 90,000 clones; 73% are singletons. These receptors lack a known antigen. Following culture for about 11 days, CD4+ T cells were isolated. Participants completed two doses of the BNT162b2 or mRNA-1273 vaccine. The sample consisted of CD4+ T cells from PBMCs cultured without peptide, taken after COVID-19 vaccination. These receptors all stem from a human donor who received a COVID-19 vaccine.

V is TRBV18 and J is TRBJ2-3; possible D gene TRBD2, 6 bases. Germline values: CDR1 KGHSH, CDR2 LQKENI. V shed 5 bases and J shed 0 bases, with 12 bases lying between them. The CDR3 sequence is 15 residues long. The DNA for the CDR3 is TGTGCCAGCTCAGAGTTAGCGGATAGCACAGATACGCAGTATTTT. Residues: CASSELADSTDTQYF.

V usage is TRBV5-1 and J usage is TRBJ1-2; 9 nucleotides line up with TRBD1. V dropped 4 bases and J dropped 3; count of bases not matched to a gene: 7. Per germline, CDR1 SGHRS and CDR2 YFSETQ. The CDR3 covers 15 residues. The CDR3, as DNA: TGCGCCAGCAGCCCAGGGACAGGGATGTACTATGGCTACACCTTC. Protein product: CASSPGTGMYYGYTF.

The chain is built from TRBV5-8 and TRBJ2-2; a weak D match, TRBD1 (5 bases). Germline assignment: CDR1 SGHTS and CDR2 YDEGEE. CDR3 size: 15 residues. Trimming left V 0 bases short and J 6 bases short, with 12 bases between. The CDR3 reads CASSLVGVLAGELFF. The CDR3 nucleotides are TGTGCCAGCAGCTTGGTAGGGGTCCTTGCCGGGGAGCTGTTTTTT.

J is TRBJ1-1 and V is TRBV29-1; 7 bases align to TRBD1. Germline loops: CDR1 SQVTM, CDR2 ANQGSEA. The CDR3 extends over 19 amino acids. V gave up 1 base and J gave up 1 base; unmatched junction bases: 18. In DNA form, the CDR3 reads TGCAGCGTTGAAGGACACAGGGGATATCGATTTAACAGGAACACTGAAGCTTTCTTT. It yields the protein CSVEGHRGYRFNRNTEAFF.

This chain uses TRBV10-1 with TRBJ1-2, with 7 bases matching TRBD1. After removal of 5 bases from V and 2 bases from J, the junction contained 2 bases not matched to a gene. This CDR3 comprises 13 residues. Germline loops: CDR1 WNHNN, CDR2 SYGVQD (reference sequence). Written as DNA, the CDR3 is TGCGCCAGCAGTTTGGACAGGAACTATGGCTACACCTTC. This translates into CASSLDRNYGYTF.

This clone was detected only a few times. The chain combines TRBV5-6 with TRBJ1-3; no clear D. The V end lost 0 bases, the J end lost 0 bases, and 7 bases lay between the germline ends. CDR3 size: 15 residues. Germline-derived CDR1 and CDR2 are SGHDT and YYEEEE. DNA for the CDR3: TGTGCCAGCAGCTTGGGACACACCTCTGGAAACACCATATATTTT. It yields the protein CASSLGHTSGNTIYF.

The chain carries TRBV10-1 and TRBJ2-2; no clear D gene. Germline values: CDR1 WNHNN, CDR2 SYGVQD (reference sequence). This CDR3 is built from 15 residues. The V gene lost 10 bases and the J gene lost 1 base, with 16 bases spanning the gap. In DNA form, the CDR3 reads TGCGCCACACCCAGGTTGCCCCTGAACACCGGGGAGCTGTTTTTT. Protein product: CATPRLPLNTGELFF.

The chain combines TRBV6-5 with TRBJ1-2, with 8 nucleotides matching TRBD1. The germline gives CDR1 MNHEY, CDR2 SVGAGI. This CDR3 has 13 amino acids. J lost 4 bases, V lost 6 bases, and 4 bases had no gene match. The CDR3 here is CASRRTGSYGYTF. CDR3 DNA sequence: TGTGCCAGCAGACGGACAGGGTCCTATGGCTACACCTTC.

J is TRBJ1-4 and V is TRBV15; no firm D call. Trimming shortened V by 0 bases and J by 2 bases, and 10 bases separated the two germline ends. CDR1 LNHNV and CDR2 YYDKDF come from the germline V gene (reference sequence). The CDR3 has 16 amino acids. In nucleotides, the CDR3 is TGTGCCACCAGCAGAGACCGCCCGGGGACTAATGAAAAACTGTTTTTT. This translates into CATSRDRPGTNEKLFF.

This chain connects TRBV5-1 to TRBJ1-5, with a weak D call TRBD1 (5 bases). Trimming took 3 bases from V and 4 from J, leaving 14 bases between them. CDR1 is SGHRS, CDR2 YFSETQ, per germline. The CDR3 consists of 15 residues. The DNA for the CDR3 is TGCGCCAGCAGCTCTACAGGAGGTAGTAATCAGCCCCAGCATTTT. Translated, it gives CASSSTGGSNQPQHF.

The chain has TRBV7-4 and TRBJ2-7, with TRBD1 matching 7 bases. The CDR3 runs 14 residues. Germline CDR1 reads SGHVT; CDR2 reads SQSDAQ. The trim removed 4 bases at V and 7 bases at J, leaving 10 bases unmatched. The CDR3 nucleotides are TGTGCCAGCAGCTCCAGGGGGTCCCCTGGGGAGCAGTACGTC. Translation gives CASSSRGSPGEQYV.

V and J are TRBV30 and TRBJ1-6, with 7 bases identical to TRBD1. Germline values: CDR1 GTSNPN, CDR2 SVGIG (reference sequence). The CDR3 contains 13 residues. The V gene end was trimmed by 6 bases and the J gene end by 7 bases; junction bases not matched to a gene: 6. CDR3 protein: CACHRGENSPLHF. CDR3 DNA sequence: TGTGCCTGCCACAGGGGAGAGAATTCACCCCTCCACTTT.

The J gene is TRBJ2-2, the V gene TRBV27; the D is unclear. The CDR3 contains 11 residues. Trimming took 4 bases from V and 4 from J, leaving 1 base between them. Germline CDR1 reads MNHEY; CDR2 reads SMNVEV (reference sequence). CDR3 amino acids: CASSSTGELFF. The CDR3 region has the DNA TGTGCCAGCAGTTCCACCGGGGAGCTGTTTTTT.